Listed below are T cell receptor beta chains from one sample, sequenced in a study of T cells in Graves' hyperthyroidism and ophthalmopathy. TCRdb itself ran the multiplex PCR reads through MiXCR, one entry per CDR3 protein. The sample consists of roughly 500,000 distinct CDR3 sequences, approximately 48% of them appearing once. Sequencing was done on a sample of peripheral blood or thyroid tissue (not recorded which). All receptors come from an adult woman with Graves' disease, either hyperthyroidism or ophthalmopathy (not recorded which). Each CDR3 is given with its conserved first and last residue. Each record gives: V gene, clone size, J gene, D gene, CDR3 protein, CDR3 DNA. A D gene is named only where the DNA matches it firmly. Rows give clone size only sometimes, using once, few, many, or a class for an expanded clone.

V: TRBV7-2; size: -; J: TRBJ2-7; D: -; CDR3: CARVHPGEQYF; DNA: TGTGCCAGAGTTCACCCCGGCGAGCAGTACTTC
V: TRBV9; size: -; J: TRBJ2-7; D: TRBD1; CDR3: CASNRQGDYEQYF; DNA: TGTGCCAGCAATCGACAGGGGGACTACGAGCAGTACTTC
V: TRBV20-1; size: many; J: TRBJ2-5; D: -; CDR3: CSADPQFQETQYF; DNA: TGCAGTGCAGATCCACAGTTCCAAGAGACCCAGTACTTC
V: TRBV7-9; size: -; J: TRBJ1-2; D: -; CDR3: CASSLVARVVSHIGDTF; DNA: TGTGCCAGCAGCTTAGTGGCCAGAGTAGTGTCCCATATTGGCGACACCTTC
V: TRBV29-1; size: -; J: TRBJ2-5; D: -; CDR3: CSVRTGGRDQPQYF; DNA: TGCAGCGTACGTACAGGGGGGAGGGATCAGCCCCAGTACTTC
V: TRBV10-3; size: -; J: TRBJ2-7; D: -; CDR3: CAIRRDTTYEQYF; DNA: TGTGCCATCAGAAGGGACACTACCTACGAGCAGTACTTC
V: TRBV5-6; size: -; J: TRBJ1-6; D: -; CDR3: CASSLMQPGNSPLHF; DNA: TGTGCCAGCAGCTTGATGCAGCCAGGGAATTCACCCCTCCACTTT
V: TRBV29-1; size: few; J: TRBJ2-7; D: -; CDR3: CSSLGPNSYEQYF; DNA: TGCAGCAGTTTAGGGCCGAACTCCTACGAGCAGTACTTC
V: TRBV2; size: -; J: TRBJ1-6; D: -; CDR3: CASSEPVLHSPLHF; DNA: TGTGCCAGCAGTGAACCGGTCCTACATTCACCCCTCCACTTT
V: TRBV20-1; size: -; J: TRBJ1-1; D: -; CDR3: CSAITEAFF; DNA: TGCAGTGCTATCACTGAAGCTTTCTTT
V: TRBV7-6; size: few; J: TRBJ2-7; D: -; CDR3: CASSLEELTYEQYF; DNA: TGTGCCAGCAGCTTAGAGGAGCTAACCTACGAGCAGTACTTC
V: TRBV9; size: -; J: TRBJ1-5; D: -; CDR3: CASSVGAGGQPQHF; DNA: TGTGCCAGCAGCGTAGGGGCCGGGGGACAGCCCCAGCATTTT
V: TRBV19; size: many; J: TRBJ1-5; D: -; CDR3: CASSPLSGNQPQHF; DNA: TGTGCCAGTAGCCCTCTGTCAGGGAATCAGCCCCAGCATTTT
V: TRBV15; size: -; J: TRBJ1-2; D: -; CDR3: CATSRENQFYGYTF; DNA: TGTGCCACCAGCAGAGAAAACCAATTCTATGGCTACACCTTC
V: TRBV7-9; size: -; J: TRBJ1-4; D: -; CDR3: CASDQGATNEKLFF; DNA: TGTGCCAGCGACCAGGGTGCAACTAATGAAAAACTGTTTTTT
V: TRBV4-2; size: few; J: TRBJ2-5; D: -; CDR3: CASSQDREYQETQYF; DNA: TGTGCCAGCAGCCAAGATCGGGAGTACCAAGAGACCCAGTACTTC
V: TRBV5-5; size: -; J: TRBJ2-2; D: -; CDR3: CASSQADHTGELFF; DNA: TGTGCCAGCAGCCAAGCGGACCACACCGGGGAGCTGTTTTTT
V: TRBV20-1; size: many; J: TRBJ1-2; D: -; CDR3: CSATDGNYTF; DNA: TGCAGTGCAACGGACGGAAACTACACCTTC
V: TRBV19; size: -; J: TRBJ1-3; D: -; CDR3: CASRGTIGNTIYF; DNA: TGTGCCAGTAGGGGGACCATTGGAAACACCATATATTTT
V: TRBV7-4; size: -; J: TRBJ2-5; D: -; CDR3: CASSVEGTPQETQYF; DNA: TGTGCCAGCAGCGTAGAGGGGACACCCCAAGAGACCCAGTACTTC
V: TRBV12-3/TRBV12-4; size: few; J: TRBJ2-7; D: -; CDR3: CASSFSGDLNYEQYF; DNA: TGTGCCAGCAGTTTTTCGGGGGACTTGAACTACGAGCAGTACTTC
V: TRBV20-1; size: many; J: TRBJ1-5; D: -; CDR3: CSARDPLGRAHQPQHF; DNA: TGCAGTGCTAGAGACCCCCTGGGCAGGGCACATCAGCCCCAGCATTTT
V: TRBV20-1; size: many; J: TRBJ1-1; D: -; CDR3: CSAIKMVATEAFF; DNA: TGCAGTGCTATCAAAATGGTGGCCACTGAAGCTTTCTTT
V: TRBV5-1; size: -; J: TRBJ1-2; D: -; CDR3: CASSRAGAESEGYTF; DNA: TGCGCCAGCAGCCGAGCGGGGGCGGAATCGGAGGGCTACACCTTC
V: TRBV28; size: -; J: TRBJ1-1; D: -; CDR3: CASSLLMSTEAFF; DNA: TGTGCCAGCAGTTTATTGATGAGCACTGAAGCTTTCTTT
V: TRBV20-1; size: few; J: TRBJ1-2; D: -; CDR3: CSAGPSLGDDGYTF; DNA: TGCAGTGCTGGACCCAGCCTTGGGGACGATGGCTACACCTTC
V: TRBV7-2; size: -; J: TRBJ1-4; D: TRBD1; CDR3: CASSPVSRQGAGEKLFF; DNA: TGTGCCAGCAGCCCTGTCTCCCGACAGGGGGCAGGTGAAAAACTGTTTTTT
V: TRBV7-9; size: -; J: TRBJ1-6; D: TRBD1; CDR3: CASSELEGAPTGSPLHF; DNA: TGCGCCAGCAGTGAGCTCGAGGGGGCGCCGACAGGATCACCCCTCCACTTT
V: TRBV7-6; size: -; J: TRBJ2-2; D: -; CDR3: CASSLGVLETWNTGELFF; DNA: TGTGCCAGCAGCTTAGGGGTTCTTGAGACATGGAACACCGGGGAGCTGTTTTTT
V: TRBV7-2; size: many; J: TRBJ2-2; D: -; CDR3: CASSLAQAGNTGELFF; DNA: TGTGCCAGCAGCTTAGCTCAGGCGGGAAACACCGGGGAGCTGTTTTTT
V: TRBV7-7; size: -; J: TRBJ2-5; D: TRBD2; CDR3: CASSSLAGYQETQYF; DNA: TGTGCTAGCAGCTCACTAGCGGGATACCAAGAGACCCAGTACTTC
V: TRBV10-3; size: -; J: TRBJ1-1; D: -; CDR3: CAITYGQHTEAFF; DNA: TGTGCCATCACCTATGGACAGCACACTGAAGCTTTCTTT
V: TRBV7-9; size: -; J: TRBJ2-5; D: TRBD2; CDR3: CASSPNGGTLEETQYF; DNA: TGTGCCAGCAGCCCTAACGGGGGGACCCTCGAAGAGACCCAGTACTTC
V: TRBV29-1; size: -; J: TRBJ1-1; D: -; CDR3: CSVLTRNTEAFF; DNA: TGCAGCGTCCTAACTAGGAACACTGAAGCTTTCTTT
V: TRBV24-1; size: -; J: TRBJ2-5; D: -; CDR3: CATSDEGTQYF; DNA: TGTGCCACCAGTGACGAAGGGACCCAGTACTTC
V: TRBV28; size: once; J: TRBJ2-2; D: -; CDR3: CASNPEREVETGELFF; DNA: TGTGCCAGCAACCCGGAGAGGGAGGTAGAGACCGGGGAGCTGTTTTTT
V: TRBV25-1; size: -; J: TRBJ2-2; D: -; CDR3: CASRTNLNAGELFF; DNA: TGTGCCAGCAGGACCAATCTGAACGCCGGGGAGCTGTTTTTT
V: TRBV7-3; size: few; J: TRBJ2-5; D: -; CDR3: CASSLDGPPAETQYF; DNA: TGTGCCAGCAGCTTAGATGGTCCCCCCGCCGAGACCCAGTACTTC
V: TRBV2; size: many; J: TRBJ1-1; D: -; CDR3: CASSEGYRPAEAFF; DNA: TGTGCCAGCAGTGAAGGGTATAGGCCGGCTGAAGCTTTCTTT
V: TRBV29-1; size: many; J: TRBJ1-5; D: -; CDR3: CSVADSPKKPQHF; DNA: TGCAGCGTAGCAGACAGTCCCAAGAAGCCCCAGCATTTT
V: TRBV10-3; size: -; J: TRBJ2-6; D: -; CDR3: CAISESEGSLPLGGANVLTF; DNA: TGTGCCATCAGTGAGTCCGAAGGCAGCCTACCCCTTGGTGGGGCCAACGTCCTGACTTTC
V: TRBV10-3; size: -; J: TRBJ1-5; D: -; CDR3: CAIRQDNQPQHF; DNA: TGTGCCATCAGACAGGACAATCAGCCCCAGCATTTT
V: TRBV4-1; size: many; J: TRBJ1-1; D: -; CDR3: CASSVPGSGVRAFF; DNA: TGCGCCAGCAGCGTCCCAGGCTCAGGGGTGAGGGCTTTCTTT
V: TRBV12-3/TRBV12-4; size: -; J: TRBJ2-7; D: -; CDR3: CASIPPGGAEQYF; DNA: TGTGCCAGCATTCCCCCCGGCGGGGCCGAGCAGTACTTC
V: TRBV10-3; size: -; J: TRBJ2-5; D: -; CDR3: CATSPYDQETQYF; DNA: TGTGCCACCTCTCCCTACGATCAAGAGACCCAGTACTTC